Given below is one T cell receptor beta chain in context. These data come from a study of blood T cell repertoires in COVID-19. The data were produced by immunoSEQ multiplex PCR, yet TCRdb's version contains in-frame clones alone and is incomplete. The sample contains about 260,000 clones, around 87% of which appear only once. The CDR3 has 16 residues. Losses at the gene ends were 2 bases for V and 8 bases for J; bases not matched to a gene: 13. CDR1 LGHDT and CDR2 YNNKEL come from the germline V gene (reference sequence). Material: peripheral blood. The genes are TRBV3-1 (or the pseudogene TRBV3-2) and TRBJ1-2, with TRBD1 matching over 8 bases. The clonotype comes from a woman aged 40 to 55 who had recovered from COVID-19. The CDR3 nucleotides are TGTGCCAGCAGCCAACCTGACAGGGGTCGCTTAAGGGGCTACACCTTC. This translates into CASSQPDRGRLRGYTF.